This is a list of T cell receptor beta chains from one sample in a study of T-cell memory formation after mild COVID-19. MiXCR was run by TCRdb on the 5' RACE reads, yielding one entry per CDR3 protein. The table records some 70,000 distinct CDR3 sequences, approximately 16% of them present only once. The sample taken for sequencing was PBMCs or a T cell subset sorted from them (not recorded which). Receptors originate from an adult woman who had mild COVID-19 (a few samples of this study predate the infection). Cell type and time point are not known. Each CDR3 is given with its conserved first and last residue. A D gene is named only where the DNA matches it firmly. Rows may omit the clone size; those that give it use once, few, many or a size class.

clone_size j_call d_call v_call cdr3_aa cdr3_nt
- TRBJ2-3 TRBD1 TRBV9 CASSAQFRGRLDTQYF TGTGCCAGCAGCGCCCAGTTCAGGGGGCGCTTAGATACGCAGTATTTT
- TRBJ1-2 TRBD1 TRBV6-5 CASSYSTGREGYTF TGTGCCAGCAGTTACTCGACAGGGAGAGAAGGCTACACCTTC
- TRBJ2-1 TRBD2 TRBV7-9 CASSVSGGAQEQFF TGTGCCAGCAGCGTTAGCGGGGGGGCCCAAGAGCAGTTCTTC
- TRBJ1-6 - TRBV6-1 CASSEVDRILYNSPLHF TGTGCCAGCAGTGAAGTGGACAGAATACTTTATAATTCACCCCTCCACTTT
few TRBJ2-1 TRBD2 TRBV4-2 CASSQVLPGLADYEQFF TGTGCCAGCAGCCAAGTCCTCCCGGGACTAGCGGACTATGAGCAGTTCTTC
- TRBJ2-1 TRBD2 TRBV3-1 CASSQVAGEFGNEQFF TGTGCCAGCAGCCAAGTAGCGGGAGAGTTCGGCAATGAGCAGTTCTTC
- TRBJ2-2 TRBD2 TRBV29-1 CSVDLAGPNTGELFF TGCAGCGTGGATTTAGCGGGACCGAACACCGGGGAGCTGTTTTTT
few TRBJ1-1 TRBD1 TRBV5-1 CASSPRQGFDTEAFF TGCGCCAGCAGCCCCAGACAGGGATTCGACACTGAAGCTTTCTTT
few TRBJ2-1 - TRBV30 CAWSGTQVTYNEQFF TGTGCCTGGAGTGGTACGCAGGTCACCTACAATGAGCAGTTCTTC
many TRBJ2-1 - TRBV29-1 CSVPSYNEQFF TGCAGCGTTCCCTCCTACAATGAGCAGTTCTTC
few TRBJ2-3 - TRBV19 CASSIEDPGGTQYF TGTGCCAGTAGTATAGAAGACCCCGGCGGTACGCAGTATTTT
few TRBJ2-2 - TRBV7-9 CASRAPSTGELFF TGTGCCAGCCGCGCTCCTTCCACCGGGGAGCTGTTTTTT
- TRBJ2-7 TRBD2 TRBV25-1 CASSVMASGGGEQYF TGTGCCAGCAGTGTTATGGCTAGCGGGGGCGGGGAGCAGTACTTC
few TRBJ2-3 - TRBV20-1 CSAEDYRGTDTQYF TGCAGTGCCGAAGACTATCGGGGCACAGATACGCAGTATTTT
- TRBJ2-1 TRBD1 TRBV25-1 CASRRDRTGDNEQFF TGTGCCAGCAGGAGGGACCGGACAGGGGACAATGAGCAGTTCTTC
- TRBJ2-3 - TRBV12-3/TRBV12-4 CASSPHDPRGTDTQYF TGTGCCAGCAGTCCACATGACCCAAGAGGCACAGATACGCAGTATTTT
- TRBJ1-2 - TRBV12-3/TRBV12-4 CASSFSLRGNYGYTF TGTGCCAGCAGTTTCAGTCTCAGGGGTAACTATGGCTACACCTTC
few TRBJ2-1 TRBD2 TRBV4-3 CASSLPPTSGSSYNEQFF TGCGCCAGCAGCCTACCCCCGACTAGCGGGAGTTCCTACAATGAGCAGTTCTTC
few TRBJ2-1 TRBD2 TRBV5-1 CASSLSGGDNEQFF TGCGCCAGCAGCTTGTCCGGGGGGGACAATGAGCAGTTCTTC
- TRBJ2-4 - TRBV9 CASSVVGAKNIQYF TGTGCCAGCAGCGTAGTGGGGGCCAAAAACATTCAGTACTTC
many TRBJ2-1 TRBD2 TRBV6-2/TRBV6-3 CASRALGLAGSYNEQFF TGTGCCAGCAGGGCACTAGGACTAGCGGGTTCCTACAATGAGCAGTTCTTC
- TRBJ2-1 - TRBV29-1 CSVASVGNEQFF TGCAGCGTTGCCTCGGTGGGCAATGAGCAGTTCTTC
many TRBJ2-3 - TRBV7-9 CASSLTRAEEDTQYF TGTGCCAGCAGCTTAACGCGGGCCGAGGAAGATACGCAGTATTTT
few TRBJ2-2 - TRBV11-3 CASSLDWVSWTYTGELFF TGTGCCAGCAGCTTAGATTGGGTGTCGTGGACTTACACCGGGGAGCTGTTTTTT
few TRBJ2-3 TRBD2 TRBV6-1 CASRAYSGGSTDTQYF TGTGCCAGCAGAGCGTATAGCGGGGGGTCCACAGATACGCAGTATTTT
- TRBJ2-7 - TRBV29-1 CSAEGSSYEQYF TGCAGCGCCGAGGGTTCCTCCTACGAGCAGTACTTC
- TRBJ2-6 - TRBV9 CASSQSSGANVLTF TGTGCCAGCAGCCAATCCTCTGGGGCCAACGTCCTGACTTTC
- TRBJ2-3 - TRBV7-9 CASSSRVHRGDTQYF TGTGCCAGCAGCTCCCGGGTCCACCGGGGAGATACGCAGTATTTT
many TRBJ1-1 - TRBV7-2 CASSLQGLYTEAFF TGTGCCAGCAGCTTACAGGGTCTATACACTGAAGCTTTCTTT
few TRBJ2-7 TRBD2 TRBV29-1 CSGRAGEDEQYF TGCAGCGGAAGAGCGGGAGAGGACGAGCAGTACTTC
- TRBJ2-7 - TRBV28 CASSMFYEQYF TGTGCCAGCAGTATGTTCTACGAGCAGTACTTC
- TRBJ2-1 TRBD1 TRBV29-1 CSVEGTGNINEQFF TGCAGCGTTGAAGGGACAGGGAATATCAATGAGCAGTTCTTC
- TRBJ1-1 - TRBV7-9 CASSSNRDTNTEAFF TGTGCCAGCAGCTCGAACAGGGATACGAACACTGAAGCTTTCTTT
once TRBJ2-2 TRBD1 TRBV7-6 CASSQRTGGTGELFF TGTGCCAGCAGCCAAAGAACAGGGGGTACCGGGGAGCTGTTTTTT
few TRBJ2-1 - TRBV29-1 CSVEGQGDEQFF TGCAGCGTTGAAGGGCAAGGCGATGAGCAGTTCTTC
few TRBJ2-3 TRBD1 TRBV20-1 CSASFFSGGSTDTQYF TGCAGTGCCTCGTTCTTTTCAGGGGGCTCCACAGATACGCAGTATTTT
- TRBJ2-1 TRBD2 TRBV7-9 CASSLATGLAGVGEQFF TGTGCCAGCAGCTTGGCCACGGGACTAGCGGGAGTGGGTGAGCAGTTCTTC
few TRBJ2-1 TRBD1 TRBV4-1 CASSPFVGTGVKGEQFF TGCGCCAGCAGCCCCTTCGTCGGGACAGGGGTGAAGGGTGAGCAGTTCTTC
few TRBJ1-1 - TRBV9 CASSVAGHLNTEAFF TGTGCCAGCAGCGTAGCGGGACACCTTAACACTGAAGCTTTCTTT
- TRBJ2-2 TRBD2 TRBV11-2 CASLGLAANTGELFF TGTGCCAGCCTGGGACTAGCGGCGAACACCGGGGAGCTGTTTTTT
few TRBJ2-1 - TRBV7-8 CASSYLGGAPPYNEQFF TGTGCCAGCAGCTACCTAGGTGGGGCGCCCCCATACAATGAGCAGTTCTTC
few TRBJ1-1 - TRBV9 CASSGTWDGPLNTEAFF TGTGCCAGCAGCGGAACTTGGGACGGTCCTTTGAACACTGAAGCTTTCTTT
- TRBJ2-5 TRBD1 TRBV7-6 CASSSMGTEETQYF TGTGCCAGCAGCTCAATGGGGACAGAAGAGACCCAGTACTTC
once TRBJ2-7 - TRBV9 CASGGLYAYEQYF TGTGCCAGCGGGGGCCTGTACGCCTACGAGCAGTACTTC
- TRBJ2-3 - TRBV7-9 CASSLAGPSVADTQYF TGTGCCAGCAGCTTAGCGGGTCCTTCCGTCGCAGATACGCAGTATTTT
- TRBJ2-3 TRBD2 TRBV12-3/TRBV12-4 CASSSLQPRTSGGRLTTDTQYF TGTGCCAGCAGTTCACTGCAACCTCGGACTAGCGGGGGCCGCCTGACGACAGATACGCAGTATTTT
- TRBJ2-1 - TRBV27 CAPGPALYNEQFF TGTGCCCCGGGACCCGCCCTCTACAATGAGCAGTTCTTC
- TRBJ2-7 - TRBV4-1 CASSQDTGFGEQYF TGCGCCAGCAGCCAAGATACAGGGTTCGGGGAGCAGTACTTC
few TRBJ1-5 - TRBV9 CASSVGLLNQPQHF TGTGCCAGCAGCGTTGGACTGCTTAATCAGCCCCAGCATTTT
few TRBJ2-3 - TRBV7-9 CAIEEPGIDTQYF TGTGCCATCGAAGAGCCCGGGATAGATACGCAGTATTTT
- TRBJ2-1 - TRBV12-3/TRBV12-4 CASSLSGPVPNEQFF TGTGCCAGCAGTCTCTCGGGGCCCGTACCCAATGAGCAGTTCTTC
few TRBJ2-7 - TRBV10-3 CAISAKLAPYEQYF TGTGCCATCAGTGCTAAACTTGCACCCTACGAGCAGTACTTC
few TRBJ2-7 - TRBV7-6 CASSLGDNSYEQYF TGTGCCAGCAGCTTGGGGGACAATTCCTACGAGCAGTACTTC